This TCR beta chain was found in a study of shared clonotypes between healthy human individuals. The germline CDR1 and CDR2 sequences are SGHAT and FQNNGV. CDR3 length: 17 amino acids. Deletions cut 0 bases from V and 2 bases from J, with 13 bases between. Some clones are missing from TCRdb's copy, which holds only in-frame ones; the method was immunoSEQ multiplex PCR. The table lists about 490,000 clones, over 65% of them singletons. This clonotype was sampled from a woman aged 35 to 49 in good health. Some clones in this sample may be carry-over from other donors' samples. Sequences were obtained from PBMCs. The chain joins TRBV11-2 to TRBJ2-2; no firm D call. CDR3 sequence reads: CASSLDPKVPNTGELFF. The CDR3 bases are TGTGCCAGCAGCTTAGACCCCAAGGTCCCCAACACCGGGGAGCTGTTTTTT. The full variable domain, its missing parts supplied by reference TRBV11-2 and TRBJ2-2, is EAGVAQSPRYKIIEKRQSVAFWCNPISGHATLYWYQQILGQGPKLLIQFQNNGVVDDSQLPKDRFSAERLKGVDSTLKIQPAKLEDSAVYLCASSLDPKVPNTGELFFGEGSRLTVL.